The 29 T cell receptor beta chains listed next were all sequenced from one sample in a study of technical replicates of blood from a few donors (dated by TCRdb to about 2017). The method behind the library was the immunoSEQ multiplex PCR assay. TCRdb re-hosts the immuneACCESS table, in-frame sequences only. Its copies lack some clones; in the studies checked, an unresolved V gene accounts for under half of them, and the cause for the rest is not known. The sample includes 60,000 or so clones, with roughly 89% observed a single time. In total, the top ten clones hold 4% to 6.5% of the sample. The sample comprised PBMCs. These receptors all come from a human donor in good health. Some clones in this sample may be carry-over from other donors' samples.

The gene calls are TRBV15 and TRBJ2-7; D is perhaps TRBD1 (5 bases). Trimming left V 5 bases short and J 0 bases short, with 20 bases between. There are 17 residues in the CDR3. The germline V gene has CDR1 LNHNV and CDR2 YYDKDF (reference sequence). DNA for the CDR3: TGTGCCACCAGCTCTCAATATCAGGGCCCAAGCTCCTACGAGCAGTACTTC. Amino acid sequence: CATSSQYQGPSSYEQYF.

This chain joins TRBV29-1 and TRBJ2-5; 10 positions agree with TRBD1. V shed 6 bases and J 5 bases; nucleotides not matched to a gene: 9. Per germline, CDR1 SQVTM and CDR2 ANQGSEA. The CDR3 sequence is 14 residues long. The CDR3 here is CSVADRGLGETQYF. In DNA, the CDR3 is TGCAGCGTGGCTGACAGGGGGCTTGGGGAGACCCAGTACTTC.

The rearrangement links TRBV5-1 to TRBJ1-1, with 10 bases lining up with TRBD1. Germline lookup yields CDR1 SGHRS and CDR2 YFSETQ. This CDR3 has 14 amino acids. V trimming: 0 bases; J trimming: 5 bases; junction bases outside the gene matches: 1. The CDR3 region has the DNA TGCGCCAGCAGCTTGGAGGGACAGGGGACTGAAGCTTTCTTT. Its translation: CASSLEGQGTEAFF.

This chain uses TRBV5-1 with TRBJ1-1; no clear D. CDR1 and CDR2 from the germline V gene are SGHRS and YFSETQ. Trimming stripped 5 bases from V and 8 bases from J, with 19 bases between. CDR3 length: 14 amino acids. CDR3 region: CASSQGRGRGEAFF. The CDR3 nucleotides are TGCGCCAGCAGTCAAGGACGCGGTCGGGGAGAAGCTTTCTTT.

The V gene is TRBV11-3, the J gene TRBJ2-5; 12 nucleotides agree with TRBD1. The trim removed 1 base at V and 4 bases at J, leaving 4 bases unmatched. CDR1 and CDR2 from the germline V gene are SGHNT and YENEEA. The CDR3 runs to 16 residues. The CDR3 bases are TGTGCCAGCAGCTTAGGGGACAGGGGGCAACGAGAGACCCAGTACTTC. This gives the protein CASSLGDRGQRETQYF.

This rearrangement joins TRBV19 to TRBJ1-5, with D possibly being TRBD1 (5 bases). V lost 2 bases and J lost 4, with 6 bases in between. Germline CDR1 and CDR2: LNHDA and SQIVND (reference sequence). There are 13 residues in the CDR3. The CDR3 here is CASSIRTNQPQHF. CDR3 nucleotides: TGTGCCAGTAGTATAAGGACAAATCAGCCCCAGCATTTT.

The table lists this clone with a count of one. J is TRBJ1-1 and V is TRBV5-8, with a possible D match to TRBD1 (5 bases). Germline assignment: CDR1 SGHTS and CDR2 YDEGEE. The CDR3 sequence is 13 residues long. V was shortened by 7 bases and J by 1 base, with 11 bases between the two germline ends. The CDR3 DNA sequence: TGTGCCAGCTCTACTCAGGGGAACACTGAAGCTTTCTTT. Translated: CASSTQGNTEAFF.

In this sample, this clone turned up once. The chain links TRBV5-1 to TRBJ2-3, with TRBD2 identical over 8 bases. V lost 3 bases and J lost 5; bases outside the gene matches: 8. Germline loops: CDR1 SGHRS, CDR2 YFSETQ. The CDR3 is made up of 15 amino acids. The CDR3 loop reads CASSWTSGGRDTQYF. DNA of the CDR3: TGCGCCAGCAGCTGGACATCGGGGGGGCGAGATACGCAGTATTTT.

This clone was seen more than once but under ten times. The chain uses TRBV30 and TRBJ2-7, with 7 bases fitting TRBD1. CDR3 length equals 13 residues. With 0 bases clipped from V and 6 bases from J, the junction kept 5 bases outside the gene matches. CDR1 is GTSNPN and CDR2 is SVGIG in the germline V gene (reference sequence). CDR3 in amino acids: CAWSVKGAGEQYF. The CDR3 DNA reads TGTGCCTGGAGTGTGAAGGGGGCAGGCGAGCAGTACTTC.

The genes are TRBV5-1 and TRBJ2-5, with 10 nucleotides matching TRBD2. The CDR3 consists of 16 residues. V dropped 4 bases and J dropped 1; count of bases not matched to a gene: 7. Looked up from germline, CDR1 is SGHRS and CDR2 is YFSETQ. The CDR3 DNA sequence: TGCGCCAGCAGCCCTAGGGCTAGCGGGGGCCAAGAGACCCAGTACTTC. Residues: CASSPRASGGQETQYF.

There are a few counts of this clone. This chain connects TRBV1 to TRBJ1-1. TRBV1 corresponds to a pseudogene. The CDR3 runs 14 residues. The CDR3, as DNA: TGCACCAGCAGCCAAGGGGCCGGGAGGACTGAAGCTTTCTTT. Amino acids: CTSSQGAGRTEAFF.

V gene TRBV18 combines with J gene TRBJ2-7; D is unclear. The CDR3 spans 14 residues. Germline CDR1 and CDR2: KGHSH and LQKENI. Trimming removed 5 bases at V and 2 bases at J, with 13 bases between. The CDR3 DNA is TGTGCCAGCTCAGCCAATGCAGTGGCCTACGAGCAGTACTTC. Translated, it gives CASSANAVAYEQYF.

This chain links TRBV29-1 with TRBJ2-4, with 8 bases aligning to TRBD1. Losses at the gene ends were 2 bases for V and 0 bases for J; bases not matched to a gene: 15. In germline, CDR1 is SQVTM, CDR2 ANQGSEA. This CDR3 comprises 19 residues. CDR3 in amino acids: CSVELVGTGDNLAKNIQYF. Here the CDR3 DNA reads TGCAGCGTTGAACTCGTGGGGACAGGCGATAACCTAGCCAAAAACATTCAGTACTTC.

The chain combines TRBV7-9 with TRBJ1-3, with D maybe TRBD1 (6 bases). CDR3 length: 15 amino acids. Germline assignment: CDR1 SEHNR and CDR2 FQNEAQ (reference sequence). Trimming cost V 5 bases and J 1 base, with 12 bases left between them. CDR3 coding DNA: TGTGCCAGCAGCGTTAGACAGGCTTCTGGAAACACCATATATTTT. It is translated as CASSVRQASGNTIYF.

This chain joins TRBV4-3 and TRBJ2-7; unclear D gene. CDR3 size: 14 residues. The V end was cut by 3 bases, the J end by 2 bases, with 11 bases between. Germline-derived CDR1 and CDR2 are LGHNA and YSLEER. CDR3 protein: CASSQFAETYEQYF. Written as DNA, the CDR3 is TGCGCCAGCAGCCAGTTCGCAGAAACCTACGAGCAGTACTTC.

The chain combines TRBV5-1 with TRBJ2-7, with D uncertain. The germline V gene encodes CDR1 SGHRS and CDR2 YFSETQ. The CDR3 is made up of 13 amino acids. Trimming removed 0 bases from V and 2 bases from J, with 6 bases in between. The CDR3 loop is CASSLDSTYEQYF. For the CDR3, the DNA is TGCGCCAGCAGCTTGGACAGTACCTACGAGCAGTACTTC.

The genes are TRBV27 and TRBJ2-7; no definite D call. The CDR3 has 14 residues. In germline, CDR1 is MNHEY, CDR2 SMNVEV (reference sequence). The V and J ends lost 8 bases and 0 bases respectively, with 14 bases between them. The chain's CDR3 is CASPSSPVSYEQYF. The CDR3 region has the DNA TGTGCCAGCCCTTCGTCCCCAGTCTCCTACGAGCAGTACTTC.

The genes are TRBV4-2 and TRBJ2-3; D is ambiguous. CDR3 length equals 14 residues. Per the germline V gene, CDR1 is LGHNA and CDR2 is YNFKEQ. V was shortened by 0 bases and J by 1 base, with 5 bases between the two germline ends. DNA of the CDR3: TGTGCCAGCAGCCAAGAGAGCGGCACAGATACGCAGTATTTT. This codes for CASSQESGTDTQYF.

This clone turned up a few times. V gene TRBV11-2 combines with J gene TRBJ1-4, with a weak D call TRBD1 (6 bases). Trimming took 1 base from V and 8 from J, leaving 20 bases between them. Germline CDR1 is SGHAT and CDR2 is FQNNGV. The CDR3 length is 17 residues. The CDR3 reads CASSLGELTGSREKLFF. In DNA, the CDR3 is TGTGCCAGCAGCTTAGGGGAACTTACAGGGTCTCGGGAAAAACTGTTTTTT.

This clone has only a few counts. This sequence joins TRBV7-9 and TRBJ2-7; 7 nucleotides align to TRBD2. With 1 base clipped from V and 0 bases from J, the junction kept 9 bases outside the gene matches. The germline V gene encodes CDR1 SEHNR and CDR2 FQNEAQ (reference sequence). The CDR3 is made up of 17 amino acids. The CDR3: CASSLGGWRGSSYEQYF. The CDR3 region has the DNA TGTGCCAGCAGCTTAGGTGGGTGGCGGGGGAGCTCCTACGAGCAGTACTTC.

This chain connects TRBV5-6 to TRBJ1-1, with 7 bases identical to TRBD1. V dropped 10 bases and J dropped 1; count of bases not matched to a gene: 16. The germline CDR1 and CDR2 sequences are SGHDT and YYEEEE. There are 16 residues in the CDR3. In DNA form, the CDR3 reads TGTGCCGGAATGACAGGGAGTACGATGCGGAACACTGAAGCTTTCTTT. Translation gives CAGMTGSTMRNTEAFF.

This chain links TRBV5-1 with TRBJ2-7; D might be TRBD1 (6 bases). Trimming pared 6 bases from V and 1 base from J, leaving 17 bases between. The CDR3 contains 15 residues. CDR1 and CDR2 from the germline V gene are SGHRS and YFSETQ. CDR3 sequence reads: CASMTRPGASYEQYF. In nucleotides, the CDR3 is TGCGCCAGCATGACGCGACCAGGGGCTTCCTACGAGCAGTACTTC.

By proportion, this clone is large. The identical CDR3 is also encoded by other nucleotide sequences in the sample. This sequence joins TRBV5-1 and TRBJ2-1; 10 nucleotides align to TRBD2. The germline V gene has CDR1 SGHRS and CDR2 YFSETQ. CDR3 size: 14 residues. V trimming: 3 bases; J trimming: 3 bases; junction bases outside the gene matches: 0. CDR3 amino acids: CASSSSGGYNEQFF. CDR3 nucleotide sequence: TGCGCCAGCAGCTCTAGCGGGGGCTACAATGAGCAGTTCTTC.

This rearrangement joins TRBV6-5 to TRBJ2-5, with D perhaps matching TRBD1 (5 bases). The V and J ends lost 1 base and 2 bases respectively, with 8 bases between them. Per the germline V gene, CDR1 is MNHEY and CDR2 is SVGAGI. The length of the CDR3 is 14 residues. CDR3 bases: TGTGCCAGCAGTTACTTCCAGGGACAAGAGACCCAGTACTTC. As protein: CASSYFQGQETQYF.

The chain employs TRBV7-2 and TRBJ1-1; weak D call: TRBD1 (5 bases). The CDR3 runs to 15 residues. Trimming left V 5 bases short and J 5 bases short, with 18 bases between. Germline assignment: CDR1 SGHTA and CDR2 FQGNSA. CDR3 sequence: CASSKAGGSGTEAFF. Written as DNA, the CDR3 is TGTGCCAGCAGCAAAGCCGGGGGGAGTGGGACTGAAGCTTTCTTT.

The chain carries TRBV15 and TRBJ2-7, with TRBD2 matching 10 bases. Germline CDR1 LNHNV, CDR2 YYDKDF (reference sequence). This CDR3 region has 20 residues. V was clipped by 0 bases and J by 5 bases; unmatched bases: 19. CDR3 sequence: CATSRDRPLTAGLASHEQYF. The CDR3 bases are TGTGCCACCAGCAGAGATCGACCTTTAACGGCGGGACTAGCGTCTCACGAGCAGTACTTC.

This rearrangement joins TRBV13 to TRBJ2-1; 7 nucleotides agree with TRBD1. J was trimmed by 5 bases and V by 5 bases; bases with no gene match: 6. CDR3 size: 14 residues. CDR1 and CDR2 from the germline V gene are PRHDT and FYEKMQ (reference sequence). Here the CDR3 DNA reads TGTGCCAGCAGCCTCCGGACAGGAAACAATGAGCAGTTCTTC. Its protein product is CASSLRTGNNEQFF.

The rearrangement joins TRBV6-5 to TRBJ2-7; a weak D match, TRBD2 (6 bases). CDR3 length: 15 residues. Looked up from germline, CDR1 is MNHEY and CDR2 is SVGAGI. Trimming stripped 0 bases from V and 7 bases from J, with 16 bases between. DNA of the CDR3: TGTGCCAGCAGTTACTCGGCTCGGAACGGGGGAGAGCAGTACTTC. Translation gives CASSYSARNGGEQYF.

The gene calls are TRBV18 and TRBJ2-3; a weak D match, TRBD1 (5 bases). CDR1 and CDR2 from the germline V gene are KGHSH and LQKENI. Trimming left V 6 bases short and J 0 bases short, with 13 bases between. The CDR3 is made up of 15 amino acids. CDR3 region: CASSQGSSSTDTQYF. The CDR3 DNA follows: TGTGCCAGCTCCCAGGGTAGTTCAAGCACAGATACGCAGTATTTT.